This T cell receptor (beta chain) appears in the sequencing data of a study of Ad26.COV2.S vaccination and SARS-CoV-2 variants. About the study: Donor participated within the Ad26.COV2.S arm of the COV1001 trial. Doses of Ad26.COV2.S were injected into muscle once or twice, 56 days apart.

As to treatment: some 19 received Ad26.COV2.S at low or high dose, single or two shots; a few received placebo; per-sample allocation not given. At day 63 after the first vaccine or placebo injection, samples were drawn. Immunization relied on an Ad26 vector, which expressed Wuhan-strain SARS-CoV-2 spike. TCRdb's copy holds only in-frame clones and misses some; the assay was immunoSEQ multiplex PCR. The data hold some 330,000 clones, with 85% to 90% observed a single time. Germline V gene sequence: CDR1 SEHNR, CDR2 FQNEAQ (reference sequence). V was shortened by 5 bases and J by 2 bases, with 6 bases between the two germline ends. CDR3 length equals 12 residues.

Sequenced here: peripheral blood, sampled in a trial of Ad26.COV2.S vaccine versus placebo. The chain carries TRBV7-9 and TRBJ1-1; no definite D call. This receptor was identified in a person aged 18-60 years who received the Ad26.COV2.S COVID-19 vaccine or a placebo. The CDR3 DNA sequence: TGTGCCAGCAGCCGGATTAACACTGAAGCTTTCTTT. Translated: CASSRINTEAFF.